This T cell receptor beta chain was sequenced during a study of CD4+ T cells in melanoma. Study outcomes and limitations: Neoantigen-specific CD4+ T cells in melanoma reportedly had diverse differentiation states. A reported correlation linked neoantigen-specific CD4+ T cells to CD8+, macrophage and B cell function.

Measured with immunoSEQ multiplex PCR; TCRdb has only the in-frame clones, and not every one. The sample lists 9,300 or so clones; roughly two thirds were seen once. About this clone itself: Its specificity is unknown.

After removal of 7 bases from V and 4 bases from J, the junction contained 11 bases not matched to a gene. Germline V gene data show CDR1 as MNHEY and CDR2 as SMNVEV (reference sequence). CDR3 size: 15 residues. The chain carries TRBV27 and TRBJ2-5; 8 nucleotides align to TRBD1. Sequenced: cells from a culture (not recorded whether cultured in vitro). The origin of this receptor is a human donor with melanoma. The CDR3 reads CASTRLGQGRETQYF. The CDR3 bases are TGTGCCAGCACCCGACTCGGACAGGGCAGAGAGACCCAGTACTTC.